The 32 T cell receptor beta chains in this list originate from one sample, sequenced in a study of tumor-infiltrating lymphocytes in primary liver carcinoma. Total RNA and DNA came together from 20-30 mg of bulk tissue without cell sorting. Total RNA (roughly 550 ng) served as template for TCR beta cDNA synthesis primed by a constant-region primer. Researchers made the TCR beta libraries by running three nested multiplex PCR rounds with slightly modified ARM-PCR. The first two PCR rounds used TRBV1-TRBV30 forward primers with a C-beta reverse primer, approximately 11 cycles each. In TCRdb, the multiplex PCR reads were re-called with MiXCR into one record per CDR3 protein. The profile covers about 99,000 distinct CDR3 sequences, with about three quarters appearing a single time and approximately 10% taken by the ten largest. Sequencing was done on a sample of liver tumor tissue from sampling region 5. Subset denoted: tumor region T5, tumor centre. These receptors originate from a woman in her fifties or sixties with primary liver carcinoma and hepatitis B virus infection.

Turning to this clonotype: A read error is possible here, since a much larger clone lies one base away. The V and J genes are TRBV30 and TRBJ1-6; no clear D. V was clipped by 4 bases and J by 9 bases, with 19 bases between them. The CDR3 has 15 amino acids. Per the germline V gene, CDR1 is GTSNPN and CDR2 is SVGIG (reference sequence). This CDR3 reads CAWNLDMGFPSPLHF. DNA of the CDR3: TGTGCCTGGAACTTAGACATGGGTTTCCCTTCACCCCTCCACTTT.

Many counts were recorded for this clonotype. The chain employs TRBV6-5 and TRBJ2-7, with TRBD2 matching over 12 bases. Germline CDR1 MNHEY, CDR2 SVGAGI. The V gene end was trimmed by 4 bases and the J gene end by 8 bases; junction bases not matched to a gene: 9. The CDR3 sequence is 15 residues long. CDR3 coding DNA: TGTGCCAGCAGTTCATCGACTAGCGGGAGACTGAAGCAGTACTTC. It yields the protein CASSSSTSGRLKQYF.

The CDR3 DNA is TGTGCCAGCAGTGCGGGGGCAGGGACCACAGATACGCAGTATTTT. The encoded protein is CASSAGAGTTDTQYF. This chain connects TRBV11-2 to TRBJ2-3; TRBD2 is a possible D gene (7 bases). CDR1 is SGHAT and CDR2 is FQNNGV in the germline V gene. With 6 bases removed from V and 2 bases from J, the gap between germline ends came to 15 bases. The CDR3 runs to 15 residues.

At least ten counts were recorded for this clonotype. This chain connects TRBV7-3 to TRBJ2-1, with D possibly TRBD2 on 5 matching bases. Germline V gene lookup returns CDR1 SGHTA and CDR2 FQGTGA. This CDR3 spans 17 amino acids. The germline V and J ends were trimmed by 1 base and 6 bases, with 19 bases remaining between them. In nucleotides, the CDR3 is TGTGCCAGCAGCTTAAAGTCTGGTCTAGCTTCGAGCAATGAGCAGTTCTTC. Translation gives CASSLKSGLASSNEQFF.

This chain links TRBV10-3 with TRBJ2-7; 10 bases agree with TRBD1. CDR3 length: 14 residues. Per the germline V gene, CDR1 is ENHRY and CDR2 is SYGVKD. With 4 bases clipped from V and 5 bases from J, the junction kept 5 bases outside the gene matches. CDR3 nucleotide sequence: TGTGCCATCAGTGCATGGACAGGGGGACACGAGCAGTACTTC. This gives the protein CAISAWTGGHEQYF.

This clonotype was counted many times. The chain uses TRBV30 and TRBJ2-7; no definite D call. The CDR3 consists of 11 residues. V gave up 2 bases and J gave up 3 bases, with 5 bases separating them. Germline V lookup: CDR1 GTSNPN, CDR2 SVGIG (reference sequence). In DNA, the CDR3 is TGTGCCTGGAGTCCGGGCTACGAGCAGTACTTC. It is translated as CAWSPGYEQYF.

A word on this clonotype: Since no conserved phenylalanine or tryptophan closes the CDR3, a read error is the likely cause. The chain has TRBV11-3 and TRBJ1-2; 7 positions agree with TRBD1. The V gene end was trimmed by 4 bases and the J gene end by 4 bases; junction bases not matched to a gene: 12. Germline CDR1 is SGHNT and CDR2 is YENEEA. The CDR3 consists of 16 residues. This chain's CDR3 is CASSSEGRRGVYGYTS. DNA for the CDR3: TGTGCCAGCAGCTCAGAGGGGCGCAGGGGGGTCTATGGCTACACCTCC.

This clonotype has at least ten counts. This chain connects TRBV12-3 or TRBV12-4 to TRBJ2-1, with 7 positions matching TRBD2. Losses at the gene ends were 0 bases for V and 6 bases for J; bases not matched to a gene: 5. CDR3 size: 15 residues. The CDR3 is CASSLARELVNEQFF. CDR3 in DNA: TGTGCCAGCAGTTTAGCGCGGGAGTTAGTCAATGAGCAGTTCTTC.

This clonotype was seen only once. The germline gene is not matched at one end of the junction; a read error may be the cause. This rearrangement joins TRBV10-3 to TRBJ2-4, with 7 bases fitting TRBD1. Germline V gene lookup returns CDR1 ENHRY and CDR2 SYGVKD. The CDR3 has 16 residues. This CDR3 is CVISEFLGQSKNIQYF. The DNA for the CDR3 is TGTGTCATCAGTGAATTCTTGGGACAGAGCAAAAACATTCAGTATTTC.

As to this clonotype: The junction departs from the called germline gene at one end, perhaps through a read error. The rearrangement uses TRBV29-1 and TRBJ2-2; 13 nucleotides align to TRBD2. In germline, CDR1 is SQVTM, CDR2 ANQGSEA. The length of the CDR3 is 16 residues. The DNA for the CDR3 is TGTAGCGTCCCCGGGACTAGCGGGGCTAACACCGGGGAGCCGTTTTTT. Residues: CSVPGTSGANTGEPFF.

A word on this clonotype: The CDR3 does not close with the conserved phenylalanine or tryptophan, likely indicating a read error. Because the CDR3's place on the DNA is in doubt, the DNA is left out and the CDR3 is given as listed by TCRdb. The chain joins TRBV11-2 to TRBJ2-7. Germline V CDR1 and CDR2: SGHAT, FQNNGV. Inclusive of both ends, the CDR3 amounts to 14 amino acids. The CDR3 here is CASSLVGVDYEQHL.

V gene TRBV11-2 combines with J gene TRBJ1-3; D unresolved. The germline V gene encodes CDR1 SGHAT and CDR2 FQNNGV. The V end was cut by 0 bases, the J end by 9 bases, with 15 bases between. The CDR3 loop spans 15 amino acids. CDR3 region: CASSLDLGLQSTIYF. In DNA form, the CDR3 reads TGTGCCAGCAGCTTAGATCTCGGACTGCAAAGCACCATATATTTT.

This clonotype was seen more than once but under ten times. A much larger clone sits a single nucleotide away, making a read error possible. The CDR3: CASSQFPGQGIGNEQFF. Written as DNA, the CDR3 is TGCGCCAGCAGCCAGTTCCCGGGACAGGGAATCGGGAATGAGCAGTTCTTC. This rearrangement joins TRBV4-1 to TRBJ2-1; 9 positions match TRBD1. The germline V gene has CDR1 MGHRA and CDR2 YSYEKL. Losses at the gene ends were 3 bases for V and 7 bases for J; bases not matched to a gene: 13. This CDR3 contains 17 residues.

This clonotype was counted a few times. One end of the junction does not line up with germline, which may come from a read error. This chain joins TRBV6-5 and TRBJ1-1; no definite D call. CDR1 and CDR2 from the germline V gene are MNHEY and SVGAGI. CDR3 length equals 13 residues. The CDR3 DNA is TGTGTCAGCAGTTACGAAGTGAACACTGAAGTTTTCTTT. Translating gives CVSSYEVNTEVFF.

Comment on this clonotype: One junction end does not reproduce the germline sequence, and a read error may be involved. V gene TRBV6-1 combines with J gene TRBJ2-7, with 9 bases identical to TRBD2. Germline V CDR1 and CDR2: MNHNS, SASEGT. The CDR3 extends over 15 amino acids. The CDR3 coding sequence is TGTGCCAACAGTGAGTTAGCGGGAGCTGGGTACGACCAGTACTTC. It specifies CANSELAGAGYDQYF.

On this clonotype itself: This may stem from a read error, because a much larger clone lies one nucleotide away. The chain links TRBV6-5 to TRBJ1-2, with D tentatively TRBD1 (6 bases). V lost 2 bases and J lost 4, with 20 bases in between. Germline assignment: CDR1 MNHEY and CDR2 SVGAGI. CDR3 length equals 17 residues. The DNA for the CDR3 is TGTGCCAGCAGTTACGGCGGGGGGGGCGTCGGGGGCTATGGCTACACCTTC. Amino acids: CASSYGGGGVGGYGYTF.

V is TRBV11-2 and J is TRBJ2-7; 14 nucleotides line up with TRBD2. The germline V gene encodes CDR1 SGHAT and CDR2 FQNNGV. V was pared by 5 bases and J by 3 bases, with 18 bases of the junction left unmatched. This CDR3 region has 20 residues. CDR3 nucleotides: TGTGCCAGCAGCATTCTACGGGGGGCGGGACTAGCGGGAGCAATCTACGAGCAGTACTTC. This translates into CASSILRGAGLAGAIYEQYF.

This clonotype was found once. The chain couples TRBV7-2 to TRBJ1-1, with D uncertain. Germline values: CDR1 SGHTA, CDR2 FQGNSA. The CDR3 has 14 residues. Deletions cut 2 bases from V and 5 bases from J, with 12 bases between. CDR3 sequence: CASSLQAWATEAFF. The CDR3 DNA reads TGTGCCAGCAGCTTACAGGCGTGGGCGACTGAAGCTTTCTTT. Full variable domain (missing parts from reference TRBV7-2 and TRBJ1-1): GAGVSQSPSNKVTEKGKDVELRCDPISGHTALYWYRQSLGQGLEFLIYFQGNSAPDKSGLPSDRFSAERTGGSVSTLTIQRTQQEDSAVYLCASSLQAWATEAFFGQGTRLTVV.

This clonotype appeared a few times. This clone may be a read error of a much larger clone one base away. J is TRBJ1-1 and V is TRBV2; 7 bases fit TRBD1. The germline CDR1 and CDR2 sequences are SNHLY and FYNNEI. The CDR3 has 12 residues. V dropped 5 bases and J dropped 4; count of bases not matched to a gene: 1. The CDR3 bases are TGTGCCAGCAGTCCAGGGGGCACTGAAGCTTTCTTT. It encodes CASSPGGTEAFF. The full variable domain, completed using reference TRBV2 and TRBJ1-1, is EPEVTQTPSHQVTQMGQEVILRCVPISNHLYFYWYRQILGQKVEFLVSFYNNEISEKSEIFDDQFSVERPDGSNFTLKIRSTKLEDSAMYFCASSPGGTEAFFGQGTRLTVV.

Note on this clonotype: It may be a read error: a sequence one base away is much more abundant. This rearrangement joins TRBV5-6 to TRBJ1-1; 11 bases fit TRBD1. Looked up from germline, CDR1 is SGHDT and CDR2 is YYEEEE. This CDR3 is built from 15 residues. Unmatched junction bases numbered 10, after V lost 2 bases and J lost 10 bases. The CDR3 nucleotides read TGTGCCAGCAGCTTTGATCGGGACAGGGGGTTCGGAGCTTTCTTT. This gives the protein CASSFDRDRGFGAFF.

To note about this clonotype: Relative to the germline gene, one junction end is altered; a read error may explain this. The rearrangement uses TRBV28 and TRBJ1-2; D possibly corresponds to TRBD1 (5 bases). The length of the CDR3 is 17 residues. In germline, CDR1 is MDHEN, CDR2 SYDVKM. This chain's CDR3 is CARSPVGRNLPNYGYTF. CDR3 bases: TGCGCCAGGAGCCCCGTGGGACGGAACCTTCCTAACTATGGCTACACCTTC.

Of note for this clonotype: This may come from a read error, since a much larger clone is one base off. Likely a read error: the CDR3 ends without its conserved phenylalanine or tryptophan. This rearrangement joins TRBV28 to TRBJ2-7; D is undetermined. V was trimmed by 5 bases and J by 6 bases, leaving 11 bases between them. The germline V gene has CDR1 MDHEN and CDR2 SYDVKM. This CDR3 spans 12 amino acids. The CDR3 reads CASSRLGLEQYI. The CDR3 region has the DNA TGTGCCAGCAGTCGTCTGGGCCTCGAGCAGTACATC.

The chain links TRBV5-6 to TRBJ2-7, with TRBD1 identical over 7 bases. V lost 0 bases to trimming and J lost 7 bases; unmatched junction nucleotides: 10. Germline V gene sequence: CDR1 SGHDT, CDR2 YYEEEE. The CDR3 has 15 residues. CDR3 coding DNA: TGTGCCAGCAGCTTGGTGGACAGGAATACTAAAGAGCAGTACTTC. Its translation: CASSLVDRNTKEQYF.

Details on this clonotype: At one of its ends the junction is not consistent with the germline gene, which may arise from a read error. The V call is TRBV11-2, the J call TRBJ1-2, with 7 positions matching TRBD1. Germline V CDR1 and CDR2: SGHAT, FQNNGV. The CDR3 consists of 15 residues. The CDR3 reads CASSFREGGAYRYTF. The CDR3 DNA reads TGTGCCAGCAGCTTTAGGGAAGGGGGCGCCTATCGCTACACCTTC.

This chain links TRBV20-1 with TRBJ2-6; D gene ambiguous. The CDR3 covers 17 residues. The germline V gene encodes CDR1 DFQATT and CDR2 SNEGSKA (reference sequence). V was clipped by 3 bases and J by 0 bases, with 15 bases between them. The CDR3 spells CSASLAESFSGANVLTF. The CDR3 nucleotides read TGCAGTGCTAGTCTGGCAGAGAGTTTCTCTGGGGCCAACGTCCTGACTTTC.

This rearrangement joins TRBV12-3 or TRBV12-4 to TRBJ2-5; the D call may be TRBD1 or TRBD2 (5 bases each). The CDR3 covers 17 residues. The V and J ends lost 3 bases and 5 bases respectively, with 22 bases between them. Here the CDR3 reads CASSLMGRGLRNETQYF. The CDR3 nucleotides read TGTGCCAGCAGTTTGATGGGACGAGGGTTACGAAATGAGACCCAGTACTTC.

This clonotype occurred a few times. The V call is TRBV10-3, the J call TRBJ2-7, with no clear D. Trimming cost V 4 bases and J 2 bases, with 12 bases left between them. This CDR3 has 14 residues. The V gene's germline CDR1 is ENHRY and CDR2 SYGVKD. The CDR3 sequence is CAISGLTLAYEQYF. The CDR3 region has the DNA TGTGCCATCAGTGGGTTGACATTGGCCTACGAGCAGTACTTC.

This clonotype was found a few times. The V call is TRBV7-9, the J call TRBJ1-1; no clear D. The germline CDR1 and CDR2 sequences are SEHNR and FQNEAQ (reference sequence). The CDR3 contains 13 residues. Trimming left V 1 base short and J 11 bases short, with 14 bases between. The CDR3 is CASSLVRVGGAFF. DNA for the CDR3: TGTGCCAGCAGCTTAGTTAGGGTTGGTGGGGCTTTCTTT.

The chain couples TRBV4-2 to TRBJ2-3; the match to TRBD1 covers 9 bases. Germline V gene sequence: CDR1 LGHNA, CDR2 YNFKEQ. The CDR3 runs 16 residues. The V gene end was trimmed by 0 bases and the J gene end by 15 bases; junction bases not matched to a gene: 16. The CDR3 DNA reads as TGTGCCAGCAGCCAAGATCTGGGACAGGGCACAGATGCGTACTATTTT. Translated: CASSQDLGQGTDAYYF.

This clonotype was seen a handful of times. A read error may explain this, as a much larger clone is one base away. The gene calls are TRBV6-1 and TRBJ1-1, with D possibly matching TRBD1 (6 bases). The CDR3 length is 16 residues. V dropped 2 bases and J dropped 1 base, with 14 bases sitting between them. Germline CDR1 reads MNHNS; CDR2 reads SASEGT. The CDR3 here is CASSELGGFSNTEAFF. In DNA form, the CDR3 reads TGTGCCAGCAGTGAATTAGGGGGGTTTTCGAACACTGAAGCTTTCTTT.

As concerns this clonotype: Without the conserved terminal phenylalanine or tryptophan, this CDR3 likely stems from a read error. The chain is built from TRBV12-3 or TRBV12-4 and TRBJ1-4; possible D gene TRBD1, 6 bases. The CDR3 contains 15 residues. The CDR3 region is CVSSFHGEGGEKLFL. In nucleotides, the CDR3 is TGTGTCAGCAGTTTTCATGGGGAGGGGGGTGAAAAACTGTTTCTT.

For this clonotype: An end of the junction does not agree with germline; a read error may underlie this. The V and J genes are TRBV19 and TRBJ2-5; D possibly corresponds to TRBD1 (5 bases). Per the germline V gene, CDR1 is LNHDA and CDR2 is SQIVND (reference sequence). CDR3 length: 13 amino acids. CDR3 DNA: TGTGCCAGTAGTATAAGGGGTGGAGAGACCCAGTATTTC. It translates to CASSIRGGETQYF.